This T cell receptor (beta chain) came from a study of blood T cells in healthy people across ages. Study results and caveats: Estimates of diversity drawn from one million T cells were considered underestimates.

As for this clonotype: Its antigen is unknown.

V shed 4 bases and J 4 bases; nucleotides not matched to a gene: 8. CDR1 and CDR2 from the germline V gene are GTSNPN and SVGIG (reference sequence). The CDR3 has 14 residues. Primed by a sample-barcoded 5' primer and a J-beta primer mix, a second PCR proceeded for roughly 7 to 12 cycles. TCRdb re-called the 5' RACE reads through MiXCR, storing one row per CDR3 protein. The table lists 580,000 or so distinct CDR3 sequences, roughly 48% of them singletons, with under 30% in the top ten. The sequenced sample consisted of blood. The receptor was isolated from an elderly man in good health. The chain recombines TRBV30 with TRBJ1-2, with TRBD1 identical over 8 bases. The CDR3 nucleotides are TGTGCCTGGACTGAGACAGGGGTCGCCTATGGCTACACCTTC. This codes for CAWTETGVAYGYTF.